This is a list of T cell receptor beta chains from one sample in a study of T cell changes during pregnancy in multiple sclerosis. Profiling relied on immunoSEQ multiplex PCR, and the TCRdb table lists in-frame clones only, not all of them. The sample lists more than 80,000 clones; about 89% were seen once. Sequencing was performed on PBMCs, taken in the first trimester of pregnancy. The receptors originated from a female donor in good health, serving as a control in a pregnancy study. Some clones in this sample may be carry-over from other donors' samples. Each CDR3 is given with its conserved first and last residue. A D gene is named only where the DNA matches it firmly. A clone size is listed for some rows: how often the clone was seen (once, few, many), or a class if it is expanded.

clone size,J gene,D gene,V gene,CDR3 protein,CDR3 DNA
-,TRBJ2-1,-,TRBV18,CASSPAHAAYNEQFF,TGTGCCAGCTCACCGGCTCACGCCGCCTACAATGAGCAGTTCTTC
once,TRBJ2-2,-,TRBV6-5,CASSRQPSNGELFF,TGTGCCAGCAGCCGACAGCCCTCTAACGGGGAGCTGTTTTTT
-,TRBJ2-3,TRBD1,TRBV5-8,CASSGGRDRGSTDTQYF,TGTGCCAGCAGCGGGGGCAGGGACAGGGGGAGCACAGATACGCAGTATTTT
-,TRBJ1-5,-,TRBV7-9,CASSFIDGQGSNQPQHF,TGTGCCAGCAGCTTTATTGATGGTCAGGGGAGCAATCAGCCCCAGCATTTT
few,TRBJ2-3,TRBD2,TRBV2,CASRLAGKDTQYF,TGTGCCAGCAGACTAGCGGGGAAAGATACGCAGTATTTT
-,TRBJ2-1,TRBD2,TRBV11-2,CASSQGLAGDEQFF,TGTGCCAGCAGCCAAGGACTAGCGGGGGATGAGCAGTTCTTC
-,TRBJ1-5,-,TRBV19,CASTYLPSNQPQHF,TGTGCCAGTACCTACCTCCCTAGCAATCAGCCCCAGCATTTT
-,TRBJ2-4,-,TRBV11-2,CASSLASGVAKNIQYF,TGTGCCAGCAGCTTAGCAAGCGGTGTTGCCAAAAACATTCAGTACTTC
-,TRBJ1-1,-,TRBV10-3,CAISELLTGNTEAFF,TGTGCCATCAGTGAACTACTGACAGGGAACACTGAAGCTTTCTTT
-,TRBJ2-5,TRBD1,TRBV2,CASSGVGRGSKETQYF,TGTGCCAGCAGTGGAGTGGGCAGGGGGTCGAAAGAGACCCAGTACTTC
-,TRBJ2-7,-,TRBV21-1,CASSKFRGKPRAVYEQYF,TGTGCCAGCAGCAAATTTCGGGGGAAACCGAGGGCAGTCTACGAGCAGTACTTC
few,TRBJ1-2,-,TRBV10-3,CAISEGGYYGYTF,TGTGCCATCAGTGAGGGGGGGTATTATGGCTACACCTTC
-,TRBJ2-3,TRBD2,TRBV4-1,CASSQAGGGTDTQYF,TGCGCCAGCAGCCAAGCGGGGGGGGGCACAGATACGCAGTATTTT
-,TRBJ2-3,TRBD2,TRBV28,CASRILAGTDTQYF,TGTGCCAGCAGGATACTAGCGGGCACAGATACGCAGTATTTT
-,TRBJ1-4,TRBD1,TRBV7-9,CASSWTGGNEKLFF,TGTGCCAGCAGCTGGACAGGGGGTAATGAAAAACTGTTTTTT
-,TRBJ1-5,-,TRBV28,CASSPADSYQPQHF,TGTGCCAGCAGTCCGGCCGACAGCTATCAGCCCCAGCATTTT
-,TRBJ1-5,TRBD1,TRBV19,CASSIRGETGGEPQHF,TGTGCCAGTAGTATAAGGGGGGAGACAGGGGGAGAGCCCCAGCATTTT
-,TRBJ1-2,-,TRBV11-2,CASSSTGIYGYTF,TGTGCCAGCAGCTCTACAGGAATCTATGGCTACACCTTC
-,TRBJ1-5,-,TRBV27,CASSTERGQPQHF,TGTGCCAGCAGCACGGAAAGGGGTCAGCCCCAGCATTTT
-,TRBJ2-7,TRBD2,TRBV5-1,CASSYETSGSYEQYF,TGCGCCAGCAGCTATGAGACTAGCGGGTCTTACGAGCAGTACTTC
-,TRBJ1-2,-,TRBV4-1,CASSRVGGRGVGYTF,TGCGCCAGCAGCCGCGTGGGGGGGCGGGGGGTTGGCTACACCTTC
-,TRBJ2-5,-,TRBV4-3,CASSQLMGGETQYF,TGCGCCAGCAGCCAATTAATGGGGGGAGAGACCCAGTACTTC
-,TRBJ2-2,-,TRBV5-1,CASSTDGAGELFF,TGCGCCAGCAGCACGGACGGGGCCGGGGAGCTGTTTTTT
-,TRBJ2-4,-,TRBV15,CATSRDTGNIQYF,TGTGCCACCAGCAGAGATACAGGAAACATTCAGTACTTC
-,TRBJ2-5,-,TRBV23-1,CASSRRGTQYF,TGCGCCAGCAGTCGAAGGGGGACCCAGTACTTC